The sequence of this T cell receptor beta chain was determined in a study of response to subunit inactivated influenza vaccine. Study-wide results and caveats: After each seasonal influenza vaccination, few new T cells are recruited, the authors suggested.

The trim removed 6 bases at V and 6 bases at J, leaving 4 bases unmatched. Germline CDR1 LGHNA, CDR2 YNFKEQ. CDR3 length: 13 residues. TCRdb reanalysed the RT-PCR reads using MiXCR and keeps one entry per CDR3 protein. The sample lists 860,000 or so distinct CDR3 sequences; 21% were seen once. With respect to this clonotype: Its specificity is unknown.

The J gene is TRBJ2-2, the V gene TRBV4-2; 7 nucleotides match TRBD1. This clonotype was sampled from a man in his forties or fifties who received an inactivated influenza vaccine. Sequences were derived from PBMCs from blood, sampled 5 days after vaccination. The CDR3 DNA reads as TGTGCCAGCAGACCGACAGGGCCCGGGGAGCTGTTTTTT. It is translated as CASRPTGPGELFF.